In this sample, the clone carrying this T cell receptor (beta chain) turned up once. These data originate in a study of T cell changes during pregnancy in multiple sclerosis. Data came from immunoSEQ multiplex PCR; TCRdb stores just in-frame clones and leaves some out. Of 20,000 to 25,000 clones listed, 91% are singletons. The CDR3 contains 14 residues. Per the germline V gene, CDR1 is SGHTA and CDR2 is FQGNSA. The V and J ends lost 5 bases and 10 bases, in that order; junction bases with no gene match: 6. Sequenced material: CD4+ T cells from peripheral blood mononuclear cells, taken in the third trimester of pregnancy. The V and J genes are TRBV7-2 and TRBJ1-6, with TRBD1 matching over 9 bases. The receptor was derived from a female donor with multiple sclerosis, enrolled in a pregnancy study. The CDR3 nucleotides read TGTGCCAGCAGCCTGGGACAGGGACACTCACCCCTCCACTTT. Its translation is CASSLGQGHSPLHF.